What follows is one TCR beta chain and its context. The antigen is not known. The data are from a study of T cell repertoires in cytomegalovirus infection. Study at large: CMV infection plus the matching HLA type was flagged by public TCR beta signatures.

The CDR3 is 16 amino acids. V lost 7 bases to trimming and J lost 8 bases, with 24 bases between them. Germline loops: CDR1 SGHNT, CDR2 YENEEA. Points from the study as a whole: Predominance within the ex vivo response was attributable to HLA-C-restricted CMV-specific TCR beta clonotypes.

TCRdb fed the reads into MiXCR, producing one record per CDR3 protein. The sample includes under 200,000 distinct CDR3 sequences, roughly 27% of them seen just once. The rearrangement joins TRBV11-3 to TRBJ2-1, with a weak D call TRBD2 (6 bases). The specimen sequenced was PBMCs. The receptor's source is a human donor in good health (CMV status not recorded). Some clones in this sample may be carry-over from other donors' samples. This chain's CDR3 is CASMAPRRGDSDEQFF. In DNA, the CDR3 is TGTGCCAGCATGGCCCCGAGGCGCGGGGATTCCGATGAGCAGTTCTTC.